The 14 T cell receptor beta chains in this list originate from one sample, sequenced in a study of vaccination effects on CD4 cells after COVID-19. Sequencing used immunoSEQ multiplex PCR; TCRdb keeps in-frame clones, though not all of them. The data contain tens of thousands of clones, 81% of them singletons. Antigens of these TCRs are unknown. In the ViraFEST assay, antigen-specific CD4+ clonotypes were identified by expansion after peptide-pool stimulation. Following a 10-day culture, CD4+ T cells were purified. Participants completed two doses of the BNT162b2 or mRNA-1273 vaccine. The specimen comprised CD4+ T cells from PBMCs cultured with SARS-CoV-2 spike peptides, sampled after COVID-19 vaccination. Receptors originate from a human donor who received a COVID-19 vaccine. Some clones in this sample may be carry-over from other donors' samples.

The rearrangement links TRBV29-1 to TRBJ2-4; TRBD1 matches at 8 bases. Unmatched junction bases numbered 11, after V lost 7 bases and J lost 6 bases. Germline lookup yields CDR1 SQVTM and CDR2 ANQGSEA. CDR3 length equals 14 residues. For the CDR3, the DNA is TGCAGCGCTGGACGACAGGGGACGGGAAACATTCAGTACTTC. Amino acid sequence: CSAGRQGTGNIQYF.

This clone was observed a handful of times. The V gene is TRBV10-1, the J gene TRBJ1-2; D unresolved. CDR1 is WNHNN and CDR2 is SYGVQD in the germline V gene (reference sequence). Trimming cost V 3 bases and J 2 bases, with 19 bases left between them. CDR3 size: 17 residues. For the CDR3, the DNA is TGCGCCAGCAGTGACGCCTCGCGGACGGATCAGAACTATGGCTACACCTTC. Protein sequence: CASSDASRTDQNYGYTF.

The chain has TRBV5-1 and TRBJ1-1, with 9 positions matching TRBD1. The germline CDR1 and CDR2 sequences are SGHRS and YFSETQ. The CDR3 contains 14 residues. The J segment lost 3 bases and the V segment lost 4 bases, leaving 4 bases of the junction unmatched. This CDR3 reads CASSEGQGYTEAFF. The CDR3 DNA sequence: TGCGCCAGCAGCGAAGGACAGGGGTACACTGAAGCTTTCTTT.

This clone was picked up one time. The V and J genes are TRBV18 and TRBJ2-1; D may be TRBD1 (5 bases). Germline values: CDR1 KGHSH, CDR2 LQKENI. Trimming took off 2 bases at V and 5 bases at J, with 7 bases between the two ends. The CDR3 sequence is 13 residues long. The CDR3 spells CASSPLQDNEQFF. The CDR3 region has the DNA TGTGCCAGCTCACCATTACAGGACAATGAGCAGTTCTTC.

The CDR3 region is CASSLSGDPGELFF. The CDR3 DNA sequence: TGTGCCAGCAGTTTATCCGGGGACCCCGGGGAGCTGTTTTTT. The chain couples TRBV27 to TRBJ2-2; D is tentatively TRBD1 or TRBD2 (5 bases each). V was shortened by 0 bases and J by 6 bases, with 8 bases between the two germline ends. Per germline, CDR1 MNHEY and CDR2 SMNVEV (reference sequence). There are 14 residues in the CDR3.

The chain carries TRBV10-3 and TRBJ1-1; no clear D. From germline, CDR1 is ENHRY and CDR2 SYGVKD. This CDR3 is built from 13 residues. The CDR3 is CAVAGLLSSEAFF. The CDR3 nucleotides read TGTGCTGTCGCGGGATTATTGTCGTCTGAAGCTTTCTTT.

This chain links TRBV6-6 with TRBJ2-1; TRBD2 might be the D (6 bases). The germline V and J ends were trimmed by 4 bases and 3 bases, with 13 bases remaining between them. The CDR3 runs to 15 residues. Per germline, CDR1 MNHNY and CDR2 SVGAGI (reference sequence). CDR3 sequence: CASSFFTSIYNEQFF. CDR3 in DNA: TGTGCCAGCAGTTTCTTCACTAGCATCTACAATGAGCAGTTCTTC.

CDR3: CASSIRQGQQLYGYTF. The CDR3 region has the DNA TGTGCCAGTAGCATCCGGCAGGGGCAGCAACTCTATGGCTACACCTTC. This chain joins TRBV19 and TRBJ1-2, with D maybe TRBD1 (6 bases). V lost 6 bases to trimming and J lost 4 bases, with 21 bases between them. Germline assignment: CDR1 LNHDA and CDR2 SQIVND (reference sequence). CDR3 length: 16 amino acids.

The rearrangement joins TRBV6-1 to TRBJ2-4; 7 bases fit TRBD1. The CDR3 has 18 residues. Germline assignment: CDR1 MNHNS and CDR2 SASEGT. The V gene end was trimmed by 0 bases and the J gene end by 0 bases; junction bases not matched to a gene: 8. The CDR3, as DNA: TGTGCCAGCAGTGAAGCCCCCGGGACAGAATTAGCCAAAAACATTCAGTACTTC. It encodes CASSEAPGTELAKNIQYF.

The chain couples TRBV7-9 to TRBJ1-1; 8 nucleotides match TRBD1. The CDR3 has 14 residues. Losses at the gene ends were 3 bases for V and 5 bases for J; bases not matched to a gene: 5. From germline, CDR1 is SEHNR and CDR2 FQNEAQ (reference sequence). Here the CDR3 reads CASSFSTGGTEAFF. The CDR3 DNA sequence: TGTGCCAGCAGCTTTAGTACAGGGGGGACTGAAGCTTTCTTT.

The CDR3 protein is CASSWTASSYNEQFF. CDR3 bases: TGTGCCAGCAGCTGGACAGCGAGCTCCTACAATGAGCAGTTCTTC. The chain links TRBV7-9 to TRBJ2-1; TRBD1 might be the D (6 bases). Germline lookup yields CDR1 SEHNR and CDR2 FQNEAQ (reference sequence). V lost 4 bases to trimming and J lost 0 bases, with 10 bases between them. The CDR3 length is 15 residues.

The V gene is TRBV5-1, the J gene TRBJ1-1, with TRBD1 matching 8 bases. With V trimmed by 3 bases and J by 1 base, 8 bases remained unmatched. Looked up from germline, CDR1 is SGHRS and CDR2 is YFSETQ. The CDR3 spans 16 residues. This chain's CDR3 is CASSSEWTGRNTEAFF. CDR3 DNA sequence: TGCGCCAGCAGCTCCGAATGGACAGGGAGGAACACTGAAGCTTTCTTT.

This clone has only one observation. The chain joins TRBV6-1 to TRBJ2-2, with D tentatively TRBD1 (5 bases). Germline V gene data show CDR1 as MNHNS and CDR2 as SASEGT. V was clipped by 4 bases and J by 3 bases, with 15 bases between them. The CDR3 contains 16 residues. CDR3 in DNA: TGTGCCAGCAGTGCCAGGCCCAGGGTGGACACCGGGGAGCTGTTTTTT. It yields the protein CASSARPRVDTGELFF.

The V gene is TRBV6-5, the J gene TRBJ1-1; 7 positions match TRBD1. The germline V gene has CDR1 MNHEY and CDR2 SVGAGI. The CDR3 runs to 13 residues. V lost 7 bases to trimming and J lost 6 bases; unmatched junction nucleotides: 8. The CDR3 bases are TGTGCCAGCATGAACAGGGGAGTACCTGAAGCTTTCTTT. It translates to CASMNRGVPEAFF.